The 22 T cell receptor beta chains reported below all come from one sample, sequenced in a study of blood T cell repertoires in COVID-19. Here immunoSEQ multiplex PCR was the method, and the copy in TCRdb shows in-frame clones only, minus some. This sample has a few hundred thousand clones, with under 90% found just once. Specimen: PBMCs or T cells enriched from blood (not recorded which). The receptors derive from a man aged 25-45 years with acute COVID-19.

About this clone: This CDR3 is also generated by other DNA sequences in the sample. The chain joins TRBV2 to TRBJ2-5, with D maybe TRBD2 (6 bases). V dropped 5 bases and J dropped 2 bases, with 9 bases sitting between them. This CDR3 contains 13 residues. CDR1 is SNHLY, CDR2 FYNNEI, per germline. This CDR3 is CASSRDLQETQYF. CDR3 nucleotide sequence: TGTGCCAGCAGTCGGGACTTACAAGAGACCCAGTACTTC. The complete variable domain, with remaining parts taken from reference TRBV2 and TRBJ2-5, reads EPEVTQTPSHQVTQMGQEVILRCVPISNHLYFYWYRQILGQKVEFLVSFYNNEISEKSEIFDDQFSVERPDGSNFTLKIRSTKLEDSAMYFCASSRDLQETQYFGPGTRLLVL.

CDR3 nucleotide sequence: TGTGCCAGCAGCCTACAGGGTAATTCACCCCTCCACTTT. Translating it yields CASSLQGNSPLHF. The chain employs TRBV7-2 and TRBJ1-6; possibly TRBD1 for D (6 bases). The CDR3 spans 13 residues. V was trimmed by 5 bases and J by 6 bases, leaving 8 bases between them. CDR1 is SGHTA and CDR2 is FQGNSA in the germline V gene. The complete variable domain, with remaining parts taken from reference TRBV7-2 and TRBJ1-6, reads GAGVSQSPSNKVTEKGKDVELRCDPISGHTALYWYRQSLGQGLEFLIYFQGNSAPDKSGLPSDRFSAERTGGSVSTLTIQRTQQEDSAVYLCASSLQGNSPLHFGNGTRLTVT.

V is TRBV10-2 and J is TRBJ2-2, with D unclear. Germline V lookup: CDR1 WSHSY, CDR2 SAAADI. This CDR3 is built from 14 residues. Trimming removed 4 bases at V and 4 bases at J, with 10 bases between. The CDR3 reads CASSGPTTTGELFF. The CDR3 DNA sequence: TGCGCCAGCAGTGGCCCGACAACCACCGGGGAGCTGTTTTTT.

This clone has a single count. The chain is built from TRBV28 and TRBJ2-1; D is ambiguous. The CDR3 spans 14 residues. Trimming removed 3 bases at V and 7 bases at J, with 13 bases between. CDR1 is MDHEN and CDR2 is SYDVKM in the germline V gene. The CDR3 spells CASSLVLWQNEQFF. The CDR3 DNA sequence: TGTGCCAGCAGTTTGGTCCTCTGGCAAAATGAGCAGTTCTTC.

This clone showed up many times. Distinct nucleotide sequences in the sample also encode this CDR3. The V and J genes are TRBV19 and TRBJ2-1; weak D call: TRBD2 (5 bases). The V gene lost 3 bases and the J gene lost 3 bases, with 9 bases spanning the gap. CDR1 is LNHDA, CDR2 SQIVND, per germline (reference sequence). This CDR3 has 14 residues. CDR3: CASSMRGNYNEQFF. CDR3 sequence (DNA): TGTGCCAGTAGTATGAGAGGGAACTACAATGAGCAGTTCTTC. Drawing the rest from reference TRBV19 and TRBJ2-1, the complete variable domain is DGGITQSPKYLFRKEGQNVTLSCEQNLNHDAMYWYRQDPGQGLRLIYYSQIVNDFQKGDIAEGYSVSREKKESFPLTVTSAQKNPTAFYLCASSMRGNYNEQFFGPGTRLTVL.

This clone came up many times. This sequence joins TRBV14 and TRBJ2-2; D unclear. The germline V gene has CDR1 SGHDN and CDR2 FVKESK. This CDR3 is built from 14 residues. V lost 1 base and J 6 bases, leaving 9 bases between the germline ends. CDR3 coding DNA: TGTGCCAGCAGCCAAGGGAGTTGGGCCGGGGAGCTGTTTTTT. Translated: CASSQGSWAGELFF.

This clone came up a few times. The chain uses TRBV18 and TRBJ1-6, with no clear D. With 3 bases removed from V and 5 bases from J, the gap between germline ends came to 8 bases. The CDR3 spans 14 residues. Germline assignment: CDR1 KGHSH and CDR2 LQKENI. CDR3 bases: TGTGCCAGCTCACCGGGAGACAATAATTCACCCCTCCACTTT. Residues: CASSPGDNNSPLHF. Full variable domain (missing parts from reference TRBV18 and TRBJ1-6): NAGVMQNPRHLVRRRGQEARLRCSPMKGHSHVYWYRQLPEEGLKFMVYLQKENIIDESGMPKERFSAEFPKEGPSILRIQQVVRGDSAAYFCASSPGDNNSPLHFGNGTRLTVT.

This clone has more than one count but fewer than ten. The chain links TRBV4-1 to TRBJ2-3; D gene ambiguous. CDR3 size: 14 residues. Germline V CDR1 and CDR2: MGHRA, YSYEKL. Trimming shortened V by 2 bases and J by 5 bases, and 11 bases separated the two germline ends. CDR3 loop: CASSQPTGRDTQYF. The CDR3 DNA is TGCGCCAGCAGCCAACCTACGGGTCGAGATACGCAGTATTTT.

The count of this clone is one. V gene TRBV10-3 combines with J gene TRBJ2-1; TRBD2 matches at 16 bases. Germline V CDR1 and CDR2: ENHRY, SYGVKD. The CDR3 is 19 amino acids. The V gene end was trimmed by 4 bases and the J gene end by 4 bases; junction bases not matched to a gene: 10. CDR3 coding DNA: TGTGCCATCAGTGCGGGACTAGCGGGAGGGCCGATGGGGTACAATGAGCAGTTCTTC. Translated, it gives CAISAGLAGGPMGYNEQFF.

The V call is TRBV27, the J call TRBJ2-5; 12 bases map to TRBD2. The CDR3 loop spans 15 amino acids. Trimming removed 5 bases from V and 4 bases from J; junction bases left unmatched: 5. Per germline, CDR1 MNHEY and CDR2 SMNVEV (reference sequence). The CDR3 DNA reads as TGTGCCAGCAGTGAGGGACTAGCGGGTCGAGAGACCCAGTACTTC. The encoded protein is CASSEGLAGRETQYF.

The DNA for the CDR3 is TGCAGTGCTAGTTCAGGGGTTGATGAGCAGTTCTTC. Its translation: CSASSGVDEQFF. The chain links TRBV20-1 to TRBJ2-1, with TRBD1 as a possible D gene (6 bases). CDR1 and CDR2 from the germline V gene are DFQATT and SNEGSKA (reference sequence). CDR3 length equals 12 residues. V lost 3 bases and J 8 bases, leaving 11 bases between the germline ends.

In its sample, this clone was seen once. The chain combines TRBV18 with TRBJ2-1; 15 bases line up with TRBD2. CDR1 and CDR2 from the germline V gene are KGHSH and LQKENI. The CDR3 extends over 16 amino acids. V lost 0 bases and J lost 6; bases outside the gene matches: 0. CDR3 DNA sequence: TGTGCCAGCTCACCACCGGGACTAGCGGGAGGCAATGAGCAGTTCTTC. Protein product: CASSPPGLAGGNEQFF.

This sequence joins TRBV19 and TRBJ1-1, with TRBD1 as a possible D gene (6 bases). This CDR3 comprises 13 residues. Germline assignment: CDR1 LNHDA and CDR2 SQIVND (reference sequence). Between the trimmed V and J ends, which lost 6 bases and 4 bases, there was a span of 12 bases. Written as DNA, the CDR3 is TGTGCCAGTAGAAAACAGGGATCCACTGAAGCTTTCTTT. Encoded protein: CASRKQGSTEAFF.

The sample holds a few counts of this clone. This chain's CDR3 is CASSFLGGSDTEAFF. The DNA for the CDR3 is TGCGCCAGCAGCTTCCTTGGGGGGTCGGACACTGAAGCTTTCTTT. This chain links TRBV5-1 with TRBJ1-1; TRBD1 is a possible D gene (5 bases). The germline V gene encodes CDR1 SGHRS and CDR2 YFSETQ. The CDR3 extends over 15 amino acids. The V end lost 2 bases, the J end lost 3 bases, and 14 bases lay between the germline ends.

This chain uses TRBV5-1 with TRBJ2-3; D ambiguous. CDR3 size: 13 residues. Trimming shortened V by 0 bases and J by 4 bases, and 6 bases separated the two germline ends. Germline assignment: CDR1 SGHRS and CDR2 YFSETQ. In DNA form, the CDR3 reads TGCGCCAGCAGCTTGGGGCAGGCAGATACGCAGTATTTT. It yields the protein CASSLGQADTQYF.

The chain couples TRBV29-1 to TRBJ1-1, with TRBD1 as a possible D gene (5 bases). The V and J ends lost 6 bases and 4 bases respectively, with 15 bases between them. Germline CDR1 and CDR2: SQVTM and ANQGSEA. The CDR3 consists of 13 residues. The CDR3 protein is CSVAGGRGTEAFF. CDR3 nucleotide sequence: TGCAGCGTCGCCGGGGGAAGGGGCACTGAAGCTTTCTTT.

The CDR3 sequence: CASSQLRTSGSTGELFF. The CDR3 DNA sequence: TGCGCCAGCAGCCAATTACGGACTAGCGGCTCCACCGGGGAGCTGTTTTTT. This chain connects TRBV4-3 to TRBJ2-2, with 10 positions matching TRBD2. CDR1 is LGHNA and CDR2 is YSLEER in the germline V gene. The CDR3 consists of 17 residues. The junction had 7 bases not matched to a gene; V was cut back by 2 bases and J by 4 bases.

In its sample, this clone was seen a few times. CDR3 protein: CASFSGPSSGNTIYF. DNA for the CDR3: TGCGCCAGCTTTTCAGGTCCGAGCTCTGGAAACACCATATATTTT. The rearrangement links TRBV5-1 to TRBJ1-3; D call uncertain. Germline V CDR1 and CDR2: SGHRS, YFSETQ. The CDR3 sequence is 15 residues long. V was pared by 7 bases and J by 0 bases, with 14 bases between.

The chain combines TRBV12-2 with TRBJ1-2. TRBV12-2 is reported as a pseudogene. The CDR3 consists of 14 residues. The CDR3 region has the DNA TGTGCAAGTCGCCCCCCGGGAGTGAACTATGGCTACACCTTC. The encoded protein is CASRPPGVNYGYTF.

In nucleotides, the CDR3 is TGTGCCAGCAGCCAAGAAGGACAGGTCTCCTCACCCCTCCACTTT. Amino acid sequence: CASSQEGQVSSPLHF. V is TRBV4-2 and J is TRBJ1-6, with TRBD1 matching 7 bases. The V segment lost 0 bases and the J segment 10 bases; nucleotides outside the gene matches: 6. CDR3 size: 15 residues. CDR1 is LGHNA and CDR2 is YNFKEQ in the germline V gene.

This clone was seen once. The chain carries TRBV13 and TRBJ1-3, with D tentatively TRBD1 (5 bases). Germline loops: CDR1 PRHDT, CDR2 FYEKMQ (reference sequence). V was cut by 3 bases and J by 0 bases, with 24 bases left in between. The CDR3 consists of 20 residues. The CDR3 is CASSFTREPRWGSSGNTIYF. The DNA for the CDR3 is TGTGCCAGCAGCTTCACCCGCGAACCCCGTTGGGGCAGCTCTGGAAACACCATATATTTT.

This clone was observed a single time. The CDR3, as DNA: TGTGCCAGCAGCGCCGTAGGACAGGGGGCACACACCATATATTTT. Protein product: CASSAVGQGAHTIYF. The chain links TRBV27 to TRBJ1-3; 11 positions agree with TRBD1. Germline values: CDR1 MNHEY, CDR2 SMNVEV (reference sequence). Unmatched junction bases numbered 9, after V lost 6 bases and J lost 8 bases. The CDR3 extends over 15 amino acids.